This T cell receptor (beta chain) is drawn from a study of blood T cell repertoires in COVID-19. For the study at large: The cDNA or gDNA used as material had been derived from T cells, B-cell-depleted T cells, or PBMCs.

This clone was recorded only once. Authors' processing steps: Cell counts per sample came from amplifying reference gene primers. The data were produced by immunoSEQ multiplex PCR, yet TCRdb's version contains in-frame clones alone and is incomplete. The V and J calls and clone size come from that table; D and trimming were worked out from the DNA. The table lists around 300,000 clones, around nine tenths of them singletons. The sequenced material came from peripheral blood. This receptor was obtained from a woman in her twenties or thirties with COVID-19, enrolled during active disease.

The CDR3 DNA is TGTGCCAGCAGTTTACGCGCGTTGAGCTCCTACGAGCAGTACTTC. It codes for CASSLRALSSYEQYF. The J gene is TRBJ2-7, the V gene TRBV28; D is unclear. In germline, CDR1 is MDHEN, CDR2 SYDVKM. Trimming took off 2 bases at V and 0 bases at J, with 11 bases between the two ends. CDR3 length equals 15 residues.